Shown below are 8 T cell receptor beta chains from a single sample sequenced in a study of blood T cells in healthy people across ages. The authors ran a second PCR of about 6 to 11 cycles using a sample-barcoded 5' primer and a J-beta primer mix. TCRdb passed the 5' RACE reads through MiXCR, listing each CDR3 protein once. The table lists about 840,000 distinct CDR3 sequences, 25% to 35% of them singletons. These records were also assigned to another study, of T cells of mothers and their children.

Material: blood. The receptors were sampled from a woman aged 35 to 49 in good health.

This clonotype has at least ten counts. The chain combines TRBV7-2 with TRBJ1-2; D may be TRBD1 (6 bases). The CDR3 extends over 14 amino acids. Germline V gene sequence: CDR1 SGHTA, CDR2 FQGNSA. The V and J ends lost 4 bases and 2 bases respectively, with 11 bases between them. In DNA, the CDR3 is TGTGCCAGCAGCTCAATGCAGGGGAACTATGGCTACACCTTC. Amino acids: CASSSMQGNYGYTF.

V is TRBV6-2 or TRBV6-3 and J is TRBJ2-1; D is possibly TRBD2 (6 bases). The CDR3 has 16 residues. V lost 5 bases, J lost 2 bases, and 16 bases lay in between. Germline V lookup: CDR1 MNHEY, CDR2 SVGEGT. This chain's CDR3 is CASSPAGKETYNEQFF. CDR3 nucleotide sequence: TGTGCCAGCAGTCCGGCGGGGAAAGAAACCTACAATGAGCAGTTCTTC.

Here the CDR3 reads CASRSAQGYYGYTF. Written as DNA, the CDR3 is TGTGCCAGCAGATCCGCCCAGGGGTACTATGGCTACACCTTC. This sequence joins TRBV28 and TRBJ1-2; D might be TRBD1 (6 bases). The CDR3 covers 14 residues. The germline V gene encodes CDR1 MDHEN and CDR2 SYDVKM. V lost 6 bases and J 3 bases, leaving 14 bases between the germline ends.

J is TRBJ1-2 and V is TRBV3-1; D unclear. Trimming stripped 4 bases from V and 4 bases from J, with 16 bases between. The CDR3 runs 15 residues. Germline CDR1 reads LGHDT; CDR2 reads YNNKEL (reference sequence). The DNA for the CDR3 is TGTGCCAGCAGCCCAACGGTCCTCCCAATCTATGGCTACACCTTC. Protein sequence: CASSPTVLPIYGYTF.

J is TRBJ2-4 and V is TRBV20-1; D is ambiguous. Per the germline V gene, CDR1 is DFQATT and CDR2 is SNEGSKA (reference sequence). CDR3 size: 14 residues. V was pared by 0 bases and J by 2 bases, with 8 bases between. CDR3 nucleotides: TGCAGTGCTAGAGATCCGCTTTCCAAAAACATTCAGTACTTC. Encoded protein: CSARDPLSKNIQYF.

The chain employs TRBV7-9 and TRBJ1-1; D unresolved. Germline V CDR1 and CDR2: SEHNR, FQNEAQ (reference sequence). V was cut by 4 bases and J by 5 bases, with 8 bases left in between. This CDR3 comprises 12 residues. The CDR3: CASSSGMTEAFF. The CDR3 region has the DNA TGTGCCAGCAGCTCCGGAATGACTGAAGCTTTCTTT. Combining the CDR3 with reference TRBV7-9 and TRBJ1-1 gives the whole variable domain DTGVSQNPRHKITKRGQNVTFRCDPISEHNRLYWYRQTLGQGPEFLTYFQNEAQLEKSRLLSDRFSAERPKGSFSTLEIQRTEQGDSAMYLCASSSGMTEAFFGQGTRLTVV.

In its sample, this clonotype was seen many times. The chain joins TRBV20-1 to TRBJ2-3; unclear D gene. The CDR3 length is 14 residues. Germline V CDR1 and CDR2: DFQATT, SNEGSKA (reference sequence). With 3 bases removed from V and 0 bases from J, the gap between germline ends came to 10 bases. The CDR3 coding sequence is TGCAGTGCTAGGGTCCCCCGGAGCACAGATACGCAGTATTTT. It yields the protein CSARVPRSTDTQYF.

Details on this clonotype: Given a much more abundant clone one base away, this may be a read error. The chain combines TRBV5-1 with TRBJ2-5; 13 bases are shared with TRBD2. The CDR3 has 16 residues. Germline CDR1 and CDR2: SGHRS and YFSETQ. The J segment lost 13 bases and the V segment lost 3 bases, leaving 15 bases of the junction unmatched. The DNA of the CDR3 is TGCGCCAGCAGCTCGACTAGCGGGGGGCCCGTTTTTGGGCTGTACTTC. Its protein is CASSSTSGGPVFGLYF.